The next 7 T cell receptor beta chains were all read from a single sample in a study of shared clonotypes between healthy human individuals. Selected positively for CCR7 and CD45RO-negative, naive CD8 cells excluded terminally differentiated effector memory CD45RA+ cells. This table comes from immunoSEQ multiplex PCR, and its TCRdb copy is limited to in-frame clones, with some not included. The sample carries about 2.1 million clones, approximately 92% recorded once. Sequences were obtained from naive CD8+ T cells from PBMCs. The source of these receptors is a man younger than 35 in good health. Some clones in this sample may be carry-over from other donors' samples.

This chain uses TRBV4-1 with TRBJ2-5; 10 nucleotides align to TRBD2. J was trimmed by 13 bases and V by 0 bases; bases with no gene match: 11. The CDR3 has 15 amino acids. Germline V lookup: CDR1 MGHRA, CDR2 YSYEKL. CDR3 nucleotides: TGCGCCAGCAGCCAAGATGGGCTAGCGGGGGTGCTGAGGTACTTC. This translates into CASSQDGLAGVLRYF.

The chain has TRBV7-9 and TRBJ2-7; no clear D. This CDR3 contains 14 residues. V was clipped by 5 bases and J by 7 bases, with 18 bases between them. Germline values: CDR1 SEHNR, CDR2 FQNEAQ (reference sequence). The CDR3 is CASSPFLEPLEQYF. The CDR3 region has the DNA TGTGCCAGCAGCCCCTTCTTGGAACCCCTGGAGCAGTACTTC.

V gene TRBV7-8 combines with J gene TRBJ1-5; no definite D call. The germline CDR1 and CDR2 sequences are SGHVS and FQNEAQ. Trimming removed 5 bases at V and 5 bases at J, with 16 bases between. This CDR3 contains 15 residues. CDR3 sequence reads: CASSPQDGIHQPQHF. CDR3 sequence (DNA): TGTGCCAGCAGCCCACAAGACGGGATCCATCAGCCCCAGCATTTT.

This clone showed up just a few times. V is TRBV30 and J is TRBJ1-1, with D hard to call. In germline, CDR1 is GTSNPN, CDR2 SVGIG (reference sequence). This CDR3 has 13 amino acids. V was pared by 1 base and J by 5 bases, with 11 bases between. Written as DNA, the CDR3 is TGTGCCTGGAGTGCCGGCCGAGGGACTGAAGCTTTCTTT. Its translation: CAWSAGRGTEAFF.

The CDR3 nucleotides read TGTGCCAGTTCCCCAGGGACCCCTCACGAGCAGTACTTC. Encoded protein: CASSPGTPHEQYF. The chain links TRBV27 to TRBJ2-7; D may correspond to TRBD1 or TRBD2 (5 bases each). V lost 9 bases and J lost 5, with 17 bases in between. The CDR3 has 13 amino acids. In germline, CDR1 is MNHEY, CDR2 SMNVEV (reference sequence).

V usage is TRBV11-2 and J usage is TRBJ1-6, with a tentative D call TRBD1 (5 bases). V gave up 3 bases and J gave up 0 bases, with 12 bases separating them. CDR1 is SGHAT, CDR2 FQNNGV, per germline. The CDR3 sequence is 17 residues long. The CDR3 region is CASSFNGGSSYNSPLHF. The CDR3 DNA reads TGTGCCAGCAGCTTTAATGGGGGGAGCTCCTATAATTCACCCCTCCACTTT. Full variable domain (rest looked up from reference TRBV11-2 and TRBJ1-6): EAGVAQSPRYKIIEKRQSVAFWCNPISGHATLYWYQQILGQGPKLLIQFQNNGVVDDSQLPKDRFSAERLKGVDSTLKIQPAKLEDSAVYLCASSFNGGSSYNSPLHFGNGTRLTVT.

This chain links TRBV27 with TRBJ2-3; no firm D call. The CDR3 runs 12 residues. Trimming cost V 9 bases and J 7 bases, with 14 bases left between them. Germline CDR1 and CDR2: MNHEY and SMNVEV (reference sequence). In DNA form, the CDR3 reads TGTGCCAGACTTCGTAGTGGGTATACGCAGTATTTT. Translating it yields CARLRSGYTQYF.